This T cell receptor beta chain was retrieved from a study of blood T cell repertoires in COVID-19 (dated by TCRdb to the early 2020s). Background on the whole study: Samples covering the acute and convalescent phases of COVID-19 were provided by collaborators in the United States, Italy and Spain. The prospective study material was composed of cDNA or gDNA derived from T cells, B-cell-depleted T cells, or PBMCs. The dataset comprised deeply sampled blood TCRbeta repertoires from subjects exposed to, actively infected with, or recovered from COVID-19. A freely available public database, intended as a resource for researchers studying the immune response to SARS-CoV-2, is where the repertoires were released. The samples were drawn from the first 160 participants of the ongoing ImmuneRACE study and from 1,200 or so subjects provided by 6 global collaborators. The sample metadata nearly always contained a de-identified subject ID, COVID-19 status, age in years and sex. HLA class I and class II types, where available, came from metadata supplied by the sample provider rather than from assay-based typing. Study-level results and caveats: The amount of clinical and demographic metadata varied by source and participant and was provided uncurated.

Remarks on this clone: The antigen this receptor binds is unknown. Per-nucleotide qualities are absent, and no much larger clonotype sits a single base away.

TCRbeta CDR3 regions were amplified from genomic DNA using the immunoSEQ Assay, a bias-controlled multiplex PCR. The authors' pipeline ran thus. The number of nucleated cells in each sample was estimated by amplification of reference gene primers within the assay. To quantify the absolute abundance of each unique TCRbeta CDR3 rearrangement, sequence reads were collapsed and filtered. For each sample, productive Simpson clonality was calculated as the square root of Simpson's diversity index across productive rearrangements. The source is immuneACCESS, and TCRdb retained only in-frame sequences with V and J called. Part of the clones is not carried over; for the studies checked, unresolved V genes explain less than half of this, and the remainder is unexplained. The V and J calls and clone size come from that table; D and trimming were worked out from the DNA. In all, the sample holds 200,000 to 250,000 clones, and around 80% of those were seen once. The top ten hold over 7% of the sample.

Participants in the prospective study were aged 18 to 89 years, lived in 24 United States geographic areas, and enrolled through a virtual design. In the prospective study, cohorts were assigned on the basis of participant-reported clinical history obtained from a screening survey and a study questionnaire. Each participant in the prospective study had whole blood, serum and a nasopharyngeal or oropharyngeal swab collected by mobile phlebotomists. Over a roughly 2-month period, participants in the prospective study had the option of providing additional blood draws and questionnaires. Before DNA extraction, prospective study blood samples were shipped either frozen or at room temperature. The TCR comes from a woman aged 35 to 49 with acute COVID-19. Source material: PBMCs or T cells enriched from blood (not recorded which).

The CDR3 sequence is CATFQGVGGYTF. The bases read TGTGCCACCTTTCAGGGGGTGGGCGGCTACACCTTC. This chain joins TRBV15 to TRBJ1-2, with 7 middle bases fitting TRBD1. From the cysteine through the phenylalanine, the CDR3 covers 12 amino acids. Only the CDR3 DNA is retained, 36 bases long and in frame from the first base. CDR1 and CDR2 were assigned from the germline V gene (reference sequence) as LNHNV and YYDKDF. V has 8 bases trimmed and J has 8 bases trimmed; junction bases matching no gene number 8.